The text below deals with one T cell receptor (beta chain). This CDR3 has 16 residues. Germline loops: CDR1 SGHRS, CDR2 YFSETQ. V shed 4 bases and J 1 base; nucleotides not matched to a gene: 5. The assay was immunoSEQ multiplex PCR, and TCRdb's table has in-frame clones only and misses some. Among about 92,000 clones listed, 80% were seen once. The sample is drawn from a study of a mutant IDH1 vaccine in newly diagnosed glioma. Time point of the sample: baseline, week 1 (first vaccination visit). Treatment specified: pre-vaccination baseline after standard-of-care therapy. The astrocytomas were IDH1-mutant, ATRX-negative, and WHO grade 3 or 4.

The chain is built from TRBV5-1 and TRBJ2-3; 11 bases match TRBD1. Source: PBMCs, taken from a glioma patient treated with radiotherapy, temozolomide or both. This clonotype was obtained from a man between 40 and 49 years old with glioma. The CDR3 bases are TGCGCCAGCAGCCGTGGGACAGGGGGTGGCACAGATACGCAGTATTTT. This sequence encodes CASSRGTGGGTDTQYF.